The 4 T cell receptor beta chains below all came from one sample that was sequenced in a study of blood T cell repertoires in COVID-19. The protocol was immunoSEQ multiplex PCR, while the TCRdb copy is restricted to in-frame clones and leaves out a portion. This table has 44,000 or so clones, about nine tenths appearing once. Material: peripheral blood. The source of these receptors is a human donor in a cohort sampled during active COVID-19.

This clone showed up just a few times. One end of the junction varies from germline; a read error may be responsible. The chain carries TRBV5-1 and TRBJ2-3; the match to TRBD2 covers 11 bases. Looked up from germline, CDR1 is SGHRS and CDR2 is YFSETQ. CDR3 length equals 20 residues. CDR3 loop: CASSLASLLAGGPDTYTQYF. The CDR3 DNA reads TGCGCCAGCAGCTTGGCTTCATTGCTAGCGGGGGGCCCAGACACATATACGCAGTATTTT. Complete variable domain (other parts from reference TRBV5-1 and TRBJ2-3): KAGVTQTPRYLIKTRGQQVTLSCSPISGHRSVSWYQQTPGQGLQFLFEYFSETQRNKGNFPGRFSGRQFSNSRSEMNVSTLELGDSALYLCASSLASLLAGGPDTYTQYFGPGTRLTVL.

J is TRBJ2-5 and V is TRBV3-1 (or the pseudogene TRBV3-2); 8 nucleotides align to TRBD1. Germline CDR1 is LGHDT and CDR2 is YNNKEL (reference sequence). The length of the CDR3 is 17 residues. V dropped 0 bases and J dropped 3; count of bases not matched to a gene: 9. Here the CDR3 DNA reads TGTGCCAGCAGCCAAGACCCCCGGACAGGGAGAAAAGAGACCCAGTACTTC. Translating gives CASSQDPRTGRKETQYF.

The chain recombines TRBV3-1 (or the pseudogene TRBV3-2) with TRBJ2-7; D possibly corresponds to TRBD1 (6 bases). The CDR3 contains 13 residues. Germline CDR1 and CDR2: LGHDT and YNNKEL (reference sequence). The germline V and J ends were trimmed by 4 bases and 7 bases, with 14 bases remaining between them. This CDR3 is CASSRERGSEQYF. The CDR3 coding sequence is TGTGCCAGCAGCCGGGAAAGGGGGAGTGAGCAGTACTTC.

The V gene is TRBV3-1 (or the pseudogene TRBV3-2), the J gene TRBJ2-3; 11 nucleotides match TRBD1. With V trimmed by 3 bases and J by 4 bases, 3 bases remained unmatched. This CDR3 region has 15 residues. The germline V gene encodes CDR1 LGHDT and CDR2 YNNKEL (reference sequence). The CDR3 coding sequence is TGTGCCAGCAGCCACTCGGACAGGGGGCCAGATACGCAGTATTTT. It is translated as CASSHSDRGPDTQYF.